This T cell receptor beta chain was documented in a study of T cells in Graves' hyperthyroidism and ophthalmopathy. The germline V gene encodes CDR1 SNHLY and CDR2 FYNNEI. Between the trimmed V and J ends, which lost 5 bases and 5 bases, there was a span of 15 bases. This CDR3 comprises 15 residues. From RNA transcripts, TCR beta CDR3 regions were amplified. With the HTBI primer set, the TCR CDR3 went through a first round of RT-PCR. TCRdb called the multiplex PCR reads again in MiXCR, with one record for every CDR3 protein. The table lists 700,000 or so distinct CDR3 sequences, 16% of them singletons. Patients counted as stable if ophthalmopathy did not develop within 18 months. In patients aged 18 to 65, hyperthyroidism was newly diagnosed, with duration under 2 months. Clinical symptoms, serum thyroxine and TRAb, thyroid ultrasound and orbital computed tomography together formed the diagnostic basis.

This clonotype has a count of ten or more. The sequenced sample consisted of blood. V and J are TRBV2 and TRBJ2-2; tentatively, D is TRBD1 (5 bases). This TCR derives from a man aged 18-30 years with Graves' hyperthyroidism. CDR3 bases: TGTGCCAGCAGTCCCTTTAGTGCAGGGACCGGGGAGCTGTTTTTT. The encoded protein is CASSPFSAGTGELFF.